Below, 21 T cell receptor beta chains from the same sample are listed, as sequenced in a study of tissue T cells after allogeneic stem cell transplantation. TCRdb keeps only in-frame clones here, not all; method: immunoSEQ multiplex PCR. The table shows approximately 47,000 clones, with around 69% occurring only once. The material sequenced was sorted cells pooled from one or two spleens. Every receptor here comes from a pool of C57BL/6 mice in good health.

As concerns this clone: Gene names follow the mouse nomenclature. The CDR3 is cut off 1 residue early in the read; its end comes from the germline J gene. V usage is TRBV5 and J usage is TRBJ2-4; 10 nucleotides align to TRBD2. The germline CDR1 and CDR2 sequences are LGHNA and YNLKQL (reference sequence). V trimming: 0 bases; J trimming: 0 bases; junction bases outside the gene matches: 3. This CDR3 has 17 amino acids. Partial CDR3 DNA: TGTGCCAGCAGCCAAGACCGGACTGGGGGTAGTCAAAACACCTTGTAC. It specifies CASSQDRTGGSQNTLY. Given in full, the CDR3 is CASSQDRTGGSQNTLYF.

This clone showed up just once. Gene names refer to mouse genes. Sequencing ends 1 residue short of the CDR3 end; the germline J gene provides the rest. The chain couples TRBV2 to TRBJ2-5; 8 nucleotides agree with TRBD2. CDR1 is LGHNA, CDR2 YSYQKL, per germline. The CDR3 has 15 amino acids. The V gene end was trimmed by 0 bases and the J gene end by 3 bases; junction bases not matched to a gene: 2. CDR3 sequence: CASSQDVGGQDTQYF. CDR3 DNA (partial): TGTGCCAGCAGCCAAGATGTGGGGGGGCAAGACACCCAGTAC.

Turning to this clone: The gene symbols are mouse symbols. With the read ending 1 residue before the CDR3 end, the germline J gene is used to fill in that end. The same CDR3 can be traced to other DNA sequences in this sample. The chain combines TRBV16 with TRBJ1-3; D is undetermined. Germline V CDR1 and CDR2: SGHSA, FRNQAP. This CDR3 is built from 14 residues. The ends were cut back, 1 base at V and 0 bases at J, with 4 bases in the middle. Here the CDR3 reads CASSLVDSGNTLYF. The CDR3 bases that were read are TGTGCAAGCAGCTTAGTCGATTCTGGAAATACGCTCTAT.

Concerning this clone: The listed genes are named as in mouse. The read gets to within 1 residue of the CDR3 end, and the germline J gene fills in the rest. The chain has TRBV13-2 and TRBJ2-5; TRBD2 matches 10 bases. The CDR3 is 14 amino acids. The germline V gene encodes CDR1 NNHNN and CDR2 SYGAGS (reference sequence). The V segment lost 2 bases and the J segment 5 bases; nucleotides outside the gene matches: 2. CDR3 sequence reads: CASGDWGGADTQYF. The sequenced CDR3 bases are TGTGCCAGCGGTGACTGGGGGGGCGCAGACACCCAGTAC.

With respect to this clone: The genes and germline here are from mouse. The missing CDR3 end, 1 residue past where the read stops, is filled in from the germline J gene. The chain links TRBV14 to TRBJ1-4; D unresolved. V gave up 2 bases and J gave up 3 bases, with 8 bases separating them. Germline assignment: CDR1 SGHDT and CDR2 FRDEAV. CDR3 length: 14 amino acids. The CDR3 DNA, read in part, is TGTGCCAGCAGTTTACGGGGTGCCAACGAAAGATTATTT. It encodes CASSLRGANERLF. The full CDR3 protein reads CASSLRGANERLFF. The full variable domain, completed using reference TRBV14 and TRBJ1-4, is EAGVTQSPRYAVLQEGQAVSFWCDPISGHDTLYWYQQPRDQGPQLLVYFRDEAVIDNSQLPSDRFSAVRPKGTNSTLKIQSAKQGDTATYLCASSLRGANERLFFGHGTKLSVL.

About this clone itself: Gene names and germline refer to mouse. The CDR3 end is not reached by the read, which stops 1 residue before it; the germline J gene fills it in. The same CDR3 arises from other DNA sequences in this sample as well. This chain uses TRBV15 with TRBJ2-5; D is possibly TRBD2 (6 bases). Trimming took 3 bases from V and 5 from J, leaving 6 bases between them. Germline CDR1 is SGHND and CDR2 is FRSKSL. This CDR3 has 12 residues. The CDR3 here is CASSLGGDTQYF. The sequenced CDR3 bases are TGTGCCAGCAGTTTGGGGGGAGACACCCAGTAC.

Comment on this clone: Gene names refer to mouse genes. The read stops 1 residue short of the end of the CDR3; the missing end is completed from the germline J gene. This rearrangement joins TRBV19 to TRBJ2-5; possibly TRBD2 for D (6 bases). Per the germline V gene, CDR1 is FNHDT and CDR2 is SITEND (reference sequence). Trimming pared 2 bases from V and 0 bases from J, leaving 10 bases between. This CDR3 has 15 amino acids. CDR3 sequence reads: CASSILGNNQDTQYF. The sequenced part of the CDR3 DNA is TGTGCCAGCAGTATTCTGGGGAATAACCAAGACACCCAGTAC. The full variable domain, in which reference TRBV19 and TRBJ2-5 provide the parts outside the CDR3, is GGIITQTPKFLIGQEGQKLTLKCQQNFNHDTMYWYRQDSGKGLRLIYYSITENDLQKGDLSEGYDASREKKSSFSLTVTSAQKNEMAVFLCASSILGNNQDTQYFGPGTRLLVL.

On this clone: The genes are named according to mouse. Incomplete CDR3 DNA: TGTGCCAGCAGACAGGGGGGTGACTCCGACTACACC. This gives the protein CASRQGGDSDYT. In full, the CDR3 reads CASRQGGDSDYTF. V usage is TRBV3 and J usage is TRBJ1-2; 8 bases map to TRBD1. From the germline J gene comes the end of the CDR3, since the read stops 1 residue before it. Trimming removed 6 bases from V and 3 bases from J; junction bases left unmatched: 3. Per germline, CDR1 SNHLY and CDR2 FYNGKV (reference sequence). The CDR3 runs to 13 residues.

With respect to this clone: Gene labels here are mouse ones. The read ends 1 residue shy of where the CDR3 ends; the end is completed using the germline J gene. This chain uses TRBV3 with TRBJ1-4; D unresolved. Trimming cost V 3 bases and J 3 bases, with 2 bases left between them. The CDR3 is 12 amino acids. Germline V gene data show CDR1 as SNHLY and CDR2 as FYNGKV (reference sequence). The CDR3 sequence is CASSFPNERLFF. The sequenced CDR3 bases are TGTGCCAGCAGCTTTCCCAACGAAAGATTATTT.

Notes on this clone: Gene names are mouse gene names. Read sequence stops 1 residue before the CDR3 end, and the germline J gene provides the missing end. The chain recombines TRBV13-2 with TRBJ1-2; 8 bases line up with TRBD1. J gave up 0 bases and V 4 bases, and 2 bases lay outside the gene matches. This CDR3 spans 14 amino acids. Germline CDR1 is NNHNN and CDR2 is SYGAGS (reference sequence). CDR3 DNA (partial): TGTGCCAGCGGTAGACAGGGGCCAAACTCCGACTACACC. Amino acid sequence: CASGRQGPNSDYT. The entire CDR3 sequence reads CASGRQGPNSDYTF.

As to this clone: The genes and germline here are from mouse. The CDR3 end lies 1 residue beyond the end of the read and is filled in from the germline J gene. This chain links TRBV19 with TRBJ2-4, with 8 bases identical to TRBD1. CDR1 is FNHDT, CDR2 SITEND, per germline (reference sequence). CDR3 length: 14 residues. J was trimmed by 3 bases and V by 2 bases; bases with no gene match: 2. Partial CDR3 DNA: TGTGCCAGCAGTATCAGGGGGCCACAAAACACCTTGTAC. This encodes CASSIRGPQNTLY. The full CDR3 is CASSIRGPQNTLYF. The full variable domain, its missing parts supplied by reference TRBV19 and TRBJ2-4, is GGIITQTPKFLIGQEGQKLTLKCQQNFNHDTMYWYRQDSGKGLRLIYYSITENDLQKGDLSEGYDASREKKSSFSLTVTSAQKNEMAVFLCASSIRGPQNTLYFGAGTRLSVL.

This clone was picked up one time. Any gene name here is a mouse gene name. The part of the CDR3 DNA that was read is TGTGCCAGCGGTCCGGGACAATCAAACACAGAAGTCTTC. Amino acid sequence: CASGPGQSNTEVF. The entire CDR3 is CASGPGQSNTEVFF. V gene TRBV13-2 combines with J gene TRBJ1-1; D might be TRBD1 (6 bases). The read terminates 1 residue before the CDR3 end, so the remaining end is supplied by the germline J gene. Trimming removed 4 bases at V and 0 bases at J, with 10 bases between. The CDR3 extends over 14 amino acids. In germline, CDR1 is NNHNN, CDR2 SYGAGS (reference sequence).

Of note for this clone: The genes and germline here are from mouse. Read data end 1 residue before the CDR3 end; the end is taken from the germline J gene. This chain uses TRBV13-2 with TRBJ2-1, with no clear D. V lost 0 bases and J lost 4, with 8 bases in between. CDR1 is NNHNN, CDR2 SYGAGS, per germline (reference sequence). This CDR3 is 14 amino acids long. The covered CDR3 bases are TGTGCCAGCGGTGATGCAACACCTTATGCTGAGCAGTTC. Translating it yields CASGDATPYAEQF. The CDR3 as a whole reads CASGDATPYAEQFF.

Worth noting for this clone: Here the gene names and germline are mouse. Coverage ceases 1 residue before the CDR3 finishes, and the germline J gene fills in the end. The chain is built from TRBV24 and TRBJ1-5, with no clear D. Trimming stripped 1 base from V and 4 bases from J, with 5 bases between. CDR3 length equals 13 residues. Germline V gene lookup returns CDR1 KGHTA and CDR2 FRNEEI. CDR3 region: CASSLWPNQAPLF. Incomplete CDR3 DNA: TGTGCCAGCAGTCTGTGGCCGAACCAGGCTCCGCTT.

This clone showed up just once. Germline and genes: mouse. Read sequence stops 1 residue before the CDR3 end, and the germline J gene provides the missing end. The chain is built from TRBV1 and TRBJ1-3; D gene unclear. V was pared by 5 bases and J by 0 bases, with 11 bases between. CDR3 length: 15 residues. From germline, CDR1 is NSQYPW and CDR2 LRSPGD (reference sequence). The part of the CDR3 DNA that was read is TGCACCTGCAGTACCAACAAATTTTCTGGAAATACGCTCTAT. Its protein product is CTCSTNKFSGNTLY. The whole CDR3 sequence is CTCSTNKFSGNTLYF.

Details on this clone: Germline and genes here are mouse. The read ends 1 residue early relative to the CDR3; the germline J gene fills the gap. The chain combines TRBV2 with TRBJ2-7, with 9 bases fitting TRBD2. Per the germline V gene, CDR1 is LGHNA and CDR2 is YSYQKL. CDR3 length equals 15 residues. Trimming cost V 0 bases and J 3 bases; bases outside gene matches: 3. The CDR3 loop reads CASSQDRLGDYEQYF. CDR3 bases read: TGTGCCAGCAGCCAAGATCGACTGGGGGACTATGAACAGTAC.

Regarding this clone: The genes and germline here are from mouse. The observed sequence ends 1 residue before the CDR3 terminus, with the missing tail filled in from the germline J gene. The gene calls are TRBV13-2 and TRBJ2-5, with D possibly matching TRBD2 (7 bases). Germline V lookup: CDR1 NNHNN, CDR2 SYGAGS (reference sequence). Trimming left V 3 bases short and J 5 bases short, with 16 bases between. There are 15 residues in the CDR3. The CDR3 loop is CASGVGRGGGDTQYF. The covered CDR3 bases are TGTGCCAGCGGTGTGGGAAGGGGGGGAGGAGACACCCAGTAC.

Regarding this clone: The gene names given are mouse names. The read terminates 1 residue before the CDR3 end, so the remaining end is supplied by the germline J gene. This chain connects TRBV26 to TRBJ2-5; D perhaps matches TRBD1 (6 bases). Trimming took off 4 bases at V and 5 bases at J, with 10 bases between the two ends. The CDR3 loop spans 13 amino acids. In germline, CDR1 is KGHPV, CDR2 FQNQEV (reference sequence). The covered CDR3 bases are TGTGCCAGCAGTCCAGGGGATAGAGACACCCAGTAC. This gives the protein CASSPGDRDTQY. The complete CDR3 protein is CASSPGDRDTQYF. The full variable domain, in which reference TRBV26 and TRBJ2-5 provide the parts outside the CDR3, is NSKVIQTPRYLVKGQGQKAKMRCIPEKGHPVVFWYQQNKNNEFKFLINFQNQEVLQQIDMTEKRFSAECPSNSPCSLEIQSSEAGDSALYLCASSPGDRDTQYFGPGTRLLVL.

Comment on this clone: The genes are named according to mouse. The sequence runs out 1 residue before the end of the CDR3; the remainder is reconstructed from the germline J gene. This chain connects TRBV13-3 to TRBJ1-6; D remains ambiguous. TRBJ1-6 is an ORF; its function is uncertain. The V end was cut by 2 bases, the J end by 0 bases, with 6 bases between. The CDR3 consists of 15 residues. Germline-derived CDR1 and CDR2 are NNHDY and SYVADS. The CDR3 DNA, read in part, is TGTGCCAGCAGTGAGGGCCTTTCCTATAATTCGCCCCTCTAC. Translation: CASSEGLSYNSPLY. The whole CDR3 protein reads CASSEGLSYNSPLYF.

For this clone: Genes here carry mouse names. The CDR3 extends 1 residue past the end of the read, so its final part is completed from the germline J gene. This chain connects TRBV13-1 to TRBJ1-4; no reliable D call. Trimming cost V 2 bases and J 4 bases, with 3 bases left between them. Per the germline V gene, CDR1 is NSHNY and CDR2 is SYGAGN. CDR3 length: 12 residues. The CDR3 DNA, read in part, is TGTGCCAGCAGTGACGGCAACGAAAGATTATTT. Its protein is CASSDGNERLF. The full CDR3 sequence reads CASSDGNERLFF.

This clone was seen a single time. Gene names denote mouse genes. The CDR3 end is not reached by the read, which stops 1 residue before it; the germline J gene fills it in. The chain recombines TRBV5 with TRBJ2-5; D possibly corresponds to TRBD1 (5 bases). V was clipped by 4 bases and J by 0 bases, with 8 bases between them. Germline assignment: CDR1 LGHNA and CDR2 YNLKQL (reference sequence). This CDR3 has 14 amino acids. The CDR3 protein is CASSPQVNQDTQYF. Incomplete CDR3 DNA: TGTGCCAGCAGCCCACAGGTTAACCAAGACACCCAGTAC.